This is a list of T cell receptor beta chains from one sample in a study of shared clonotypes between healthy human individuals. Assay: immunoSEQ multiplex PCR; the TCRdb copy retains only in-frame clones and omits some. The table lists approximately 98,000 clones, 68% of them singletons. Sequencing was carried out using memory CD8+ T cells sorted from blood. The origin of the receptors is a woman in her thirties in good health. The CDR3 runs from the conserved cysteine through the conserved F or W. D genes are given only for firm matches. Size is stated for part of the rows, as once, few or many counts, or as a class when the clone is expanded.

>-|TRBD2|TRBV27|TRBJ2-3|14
TGTGCCAGCAGATATAGCGGGAGCACAGATACGCAGTATTTT
CASRYSGSTDTQYF
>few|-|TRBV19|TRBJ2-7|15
TGTGCCAGTAGTATAGGGAGGATGGCCTCCTACGAGCAGTACTTC
CASSIGRMASYEQYF
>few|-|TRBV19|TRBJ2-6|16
TGTGCCAGTAGTCCGTTCCAGGGTTCTGGGGCCAACGTCCTGACTTTC
CASSPFQGSGANVLTF
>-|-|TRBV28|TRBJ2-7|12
TGTGCCAGCAGTCCGGGACAAAGGTTTTTGTACTTC
CASSPGQRFLYF
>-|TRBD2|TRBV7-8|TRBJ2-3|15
TGTGCCAGCAGCTTGACTAGCGGGACGGCAGATACGCAGTATTTT
CASSLTSGTADTQYF
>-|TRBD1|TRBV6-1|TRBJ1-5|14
TGTGCCAGCAGTGAGCAGGGGGCGAGTCAGCCCCAGCATTTT
CASSEQGASQPQHF
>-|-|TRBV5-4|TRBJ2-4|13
TGTGCCAGCAGAGACCGGACACAAAACATTCAGTACTTC
CASRDRTQNIQYF
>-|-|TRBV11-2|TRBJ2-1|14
TGTGCCAGCAGCGGTAGGGGCTCCTACAATGAGCAGTTCTTC
CASSGRGSYNEQFF
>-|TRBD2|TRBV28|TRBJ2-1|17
TGTGCCAGCAGTTTAGGCACGAGCGGGAGCTTCTACAATGAGCAGTTCTTC
CASSLGTSGSFYNEQFF
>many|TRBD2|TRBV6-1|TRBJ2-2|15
TGTGCCAGCACTAGCGGGGCAGGAGACACCGGGGAGCTGTTTTTT
CASTSGAGDTGELFF
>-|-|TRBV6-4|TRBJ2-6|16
TGTGCCAGCAGTGACTCGGGGGGCGCTGGGGCCAACGTCCTGACTTTC
CASSDSGGAGANVLTF
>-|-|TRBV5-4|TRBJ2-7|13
TGTGCCAGCAGCCCGAGCAGGTCCTACGAGCAGTACTTC
CASSPSRSYEQYF
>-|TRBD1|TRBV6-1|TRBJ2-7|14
TGTGCCAGCACCCAAGGGACAGACCTTCTCGAGCAGTACTTC
CASTQGTDLLEQYF
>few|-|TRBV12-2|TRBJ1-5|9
TGTTCTACAAAGGAGCCCCAGCATTTT
CSTKEPQHF
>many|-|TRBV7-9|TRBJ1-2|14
TGTGCCAGCAGCTCTGGATTGGGGCAGTATGGCTACACCTTC
CASSSGLGQYGYTF
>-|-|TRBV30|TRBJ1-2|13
TGTGCCTGGAGCAACAGGGTGTACTATGGCTACACCTTC
CAWSNRVYYGYTF
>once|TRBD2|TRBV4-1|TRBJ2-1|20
TGCGCCAGCAGCCTTGTCTGGACTAGCGGGGGAACGAGGAAAAACAATGAGCAGTTCTTC
CASSLVWTSGGTRKNNEQFF
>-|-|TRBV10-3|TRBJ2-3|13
TGTGCCATCAAAGAAGATTATTTAGATACGCAGTATTTT
CAIKEDYLDTQYF
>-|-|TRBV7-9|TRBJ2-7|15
TGTGCCAGCAGCTCAACAGGGCCGGAAACCTACGAGCAGTACTTC
CASSSTGPETYEQYF
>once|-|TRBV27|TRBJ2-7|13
TGTGCCTCCCGAGGGGGGACGGGGTACGAGCAGTACTTC
CASRGGTGYEQYF
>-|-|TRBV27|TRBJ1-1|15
TGTGCCAGCAGTCCCCGCGCAGGGACCTACACTGAAGCTTTCTTT
CASSPRAGTYTEAFF
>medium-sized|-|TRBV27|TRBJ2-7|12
TGTGCCAGCCTGACAAGCTCCTACGAGCAGTACTTC
CASLTSSYEQYF
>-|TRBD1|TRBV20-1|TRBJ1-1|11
TGCAGTGCTTGGACAGGGGAGAAGGCTTTCTTT
CSAWTGEKAFF
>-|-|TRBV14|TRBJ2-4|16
TGTGCCAGCAGCCAGGCTACCGGGACCCGCAAAAACATTCAGTACTTC
CASSQATGTRKNIQYF
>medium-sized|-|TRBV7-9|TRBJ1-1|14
TGTGCCAGCAGCGCCTCGACAGAGAACACTGAAGCTTTCTTT
CASSASTENTEAFF